This note documents a single T cell receptor beta chain sequence. The protocol was immunoSEQ multiplex PCR, while the TCRdb copy is restricted to in-frame clones and leaves out a portion. The sample yields around 2.1 million clones, 90% to 96% seen once. The sample comes from a study of shared clonotypes between healthy human individuals. This TCR was recovered from a man in his late teens or twenties in good health. Sequencing was done on a sample of naive CD4+ T cells sorted from blood. Subset noted: CD45RA+ positively selected.

CDR3 protein: CASSTTDATNEKLFF. The CDR3 DNA reads TGTGCCAGCAGTACGACAGACGCAACTAATGAAAAACTGTTTTTT. The chain is built from TRBV2 and TRBJ1-4; TRBD1 is a possible D gene (5 bases). This CDR3 comprises 15 residues. The germline gives CDR1 SNHLY, CDR2 FYNNEI. Trimming removed 5 bases from V and 0 bases from J, with 10 bases in between.